Each of the 26 T cell receptor beta chains below was sequenced from the same sample in a study of CD8 T cells in Susac syndrome. Reverse transcription used about 0.45 to 1 ug RNA and random hexamers. TCRdb independently ran MiXCR on the immunoSEQ multiplex PCR reads; one entry per CDR3 protein. The repertoire consists of roughly 220,000 distinct CDR3 sequences, with about 95% occurring once and the leading ten covering around 0.15%. The sequenced sample consisted of CD4+ T cells from PBMCs. Every receptor here comes from a human donor with Susac syndrome.

The chain links TRBV6-5 to TRBJ2-7; 8 bases map to TRBD1. The germline gives CDR1 MNHEY, CDR2 SVGAGI. Trimming cost V 4 bases and J 3 bases; bases outside gene matches: 11. The CDR3 extends over 16 amino acids. Here the CDR3 reads CASSSLRQGIYYEQYF. The CDR3 coding sequence is TGTGCCAGCAGTTCTCTTCGACAGGGGATTTACTACGAGCAGTACTTC.

This clonotype has just one count. This sequence joins TRBV7-9 and TRBJ2-1; TRBD1 is a possible D gene (5 bases). The germline gives CDR1 SEHNR, CDR2 FQNEAQ (reference sequence). Trimming shortened V by 4 bases and J by 3 bases, and 7 bases separated the two germline ends. The CDR3 runs 13 residues. CDR3 sequence: CASSYQGYNEQFF. DNA of the CDR3: TGTGCCAGCAGCTACCAGGGCTACAATGAGCAGTTCTTC.

The chain is built from TRBV18 and TRBJ1-2; TRBD1 is a possible D gene (5 bases). CDR3 size: 13 residues. The V and J ends lost 2 bases and 8 bases respectively, with 12 bases between them. The germline CDR1 and CDR2 sequences are KGHSH and LQKENI. This CDR3 reads CASSPGQGDGYTF. The CDR3 region has the DNA TGTGCCAGCTCACCAGGGCAGGGAGACGGCTACACCTTC. Using reference TRBV18 and TRBJ1-2 for the parts outside the CDR3, the full variable domain is NAGVMQNPRHLVRRRGQEARLRCSPMKGHSHVYWYRQLPEEGLKFMVYLQKENIIDESGMPKERFSAEFPKEGPSILRIQQVVRGDSAAYFCASSPGQGDGYTFGSGTRLTVV.

The rearrangement joins TRBV24-1 to TRBJ1-2, with D hard to call. V lost 2 bases, J lost 4 bases, and 7 bases lay in between. From germline, CDR1 is KGHDR and CDR2 SFDVKD. The length of the CDR3 is 13 residues. CDR3 protein: CATSDSAVYGYTF. The CDR3 region has the DNA TGTGCCACCAGTGATTCGGCAGTCTATGGCTACACCTTC.

This chain joins TRBV21-1 and TRBJ2-4; the DNA was not compared with TRBD1, the D call given in the table. TRBV21-1 is recorded as a pseudogene. The CDR3 is made up of 11 amino acids. The CDR3 DNA sequence: TGTGAGGGGACAGGGAGTAACATTCAGTACTTC. Its protein product is CEGTGSNIQYF.

The sample holds one count of this clonotype. The chain joins TRBV6-5 to TRBJ2-7, with D unclear. With 0 bases removed from V and 3 bases from J, the gap between germline ends came to 18 bases. CDR3 length equals 17 residues. CDR1 and CDR2 (germline): MNHEY, SVGAGI. As DNA, the CDR3 is TGTGCCAGCAGTTACTCGAATAGGGTAACTTCGAGCTACGAGCAGTACTTC. Its translation: CASSYSNRVTSSYEQYF.

This clonotype was seen once. The chain joins TRBV11-3 to TRBJ2-4, with TRBD1 as a possible D gene (6 bases). Trimming took off 8 bases at V and 6 bases at J, with 17 bases between the two ends. CDR1 and CDR2 from the germline V gene are SGHNT and YENEEA. The CDR3 runs to 14 residues. The CDR3 DNA reads TGTGCCAGCGGAAACAGGGTCAGGGGAAACATTCAGTACTTC. Encoded protein: CASGNRVRGNIQYF.

The chain has TRBV9 and TRBJ2-7, with a possible D match to TRBD2 (6 bases). The ends were cut back, 0 bases at V and 5 bases at J, with 9 bases in the middle. Germline CDR1 SGDLS, CDR2 YYNGEE. This CDR3 has 13 residues. The CDR3 DNA reads TGTGCCAGCAGCGTAGCGGGGGTCCACGAGCAGTACTTC. Its translation: CASSVAGVHEQYF.

V gene TRBV7-2 combines with J gene TRBJ1-1; D call uncertain. The V gene lost 1 base and the J gene lost 4 bases, with 7 bases spanning the gap. This CDR3 is 13 amino acids long. Germline V gene sequence: CDR1 SGHTA, CDR2 FQGNSA. The CDR3 spells CASSLDSGTEAFF. The CDR3 nucleotides are TGTGCCAGCAGCTTAGATTCGGGCACTGAAGCTTTCTTT. Complete variable domain (other parts from reference TRBV7-2 and TRBJ1-1): GAGVSQSPSNKVTEKGKDVELRCDPISGHTALYWYRQSLGQGLEFLIYFQGNSAPDKSGLPSDRFSAERTGGSVSTLTIQRTQQEDSAVYLCASSLDSGTEAFFGQGTRLTVV.

V usage is TRBV30 and J usage is TRBJ1-1, with unresolved D. The length of the CDR3 is 12 residues. Trimming shortened V by 8 bases and J by 7 bases, and 17 bases separated the two germline ends. Germline lookup yields CDR1 GTSNPN and CDR2 SVGIG (reference sequence). The CDR3 loop is CATRTALVEAFF. The CDR3 region has the DNA TGTGCCACCCGGACGGCACTTGTTGAAGCTTTCTTT.

This chain joins TRBV5-1 and TRBJ2-7, with 13 nucleotides matching TRBD2. The junction had 6 bases not matched to a gene; V was cut back by 4 bases and J by 2 bases. The CDR3 contains 16 residues. Germline CDR1 and CDR2: SGHRS and YFSETQ. The CDR3 DNA reads TGCGCCAGCAGCCCGACTAGCGGGGGGACCGCCTACGAGCAGTACTTC. Residues: CASSPTSGGTAYEQYF.

The chain recombines TRBV20-1 with TRBJ2-4; D is undetermined. The V gene's germline CDR1 is DFQATT and CDR2 SNEGSKA (reference sequence). Trimming took off 3 bases at V and 10 bases at J, with 13 bases between the two ends. The CDR3 is made up of 12 amino acids. As DNA, the CDR3 is TGCAGTGCTAGTTACCAGTCCCGGATTCAGTACTTC. It encodes CSASYQSRIQYF.

The V and J genes are TRBV5-6 and TRBJ1-5; D gene uncertain. The germline gives CDR1 SGHDT, CDR2 YYEEEE. Trimming cost V 4 bases and J 7 bases, with 18 bases left between them. The CDR3 runs to 15 residues. The CDR3, as DNA: TGTGCCAGCAGCACACGCAGGTCAGACCGGCAGCCCCAGCATTTT. Protein product: CASSTRRSDRQPQHF.

The chain combines TRBV9 with TRBJ1-1; D uncertain. The germline V and J ends were trimmed by 0 bases and 6 bases, with 9 bases remaining between them. The CDR3 sequence is 13 residues long. Germline V CDR1 and CDR2: SGDLS, YYNGEE. CDR3 loop: CASSVVDAAEAFF. Here the CDR3 DNA reads TGTGCCAGCAGCGTAGTGGACGCCGCTGAAGCTTTCTTT.

The V gene is TRBV20-1, the J gene TRBJ1-1; 7 nucleotides align to TRBD1. The V and J ends lost 6 bases and 0 bases, in that order; junction bases with no gene match: 10. This CDR3 has 15 residues. The V gene's germline CDR1 is DFQATT and CDR2 SNEGSKA (reference sequence). The CDR3 is CSAVGDRAMNTEAFF. The DNA of the CDR3 is TGCAGTGCCGTAGGGGACAGAGCTATGAACACTGAAGCTTTCTTT.

This chain joins TRBV29-1 and TRBJ2-3; D is perhaps TRBD2 (5 bases). The CDR3 sequence is 11 residues long. Trimming took off 8 bases at V and 4 bases at J, with 10 bases between the two ends. Germline V gene lookup returns CDR1 SQVTM and CDR2 ANQGSEA. The CDR3 spells CSSTGSDTQYF. The DNA of the CDR3 is TGCAGCTCTACGGGGTCAGATACGCAGTATTTT.

The chain joins TRBV5-1 to TRBJ2-1; D is possibly TRBD2 (6 bases). The length of the CDR3 is 13 residues. Germline V lookup: CDR1 SGHRS, CDR2 YFSETQ. Trimming took off 5 bases at V and 9 bases at J, with 15 bases between the two ends. The CDR3 sequence: CASRPGTPSEQFF. CDR3 nucleotides: TGCGCCAGCAGACCCGGGACTCCCAGTGAGCAGTTCTTC.

V usage is TRBV3-1 and J usage is TRBJ1-2; 7 bases line up with TRBD1. The ends lost 4 bases at V and 4 bases at J; junction bases unmatched: 9. The germline CDR1 and CDR2 sequences are LGHDT and YNNKEL (reference sequence). This CDR3 is built from 15 residues. The CDR3 loop reads CASSPTDRLTYGYTF. The CDR3 nucleotides read TGTGCCAGCAGCCCAACGGACAGGCTCACCTATGGCTACACCTTC.

The CDR3 is CAISESSGGSTDTQYF. CDR3 in DNA: TGTGCCATCAGTGAGTCTTCTGGGGGGAGCACAGATACGCAGTATTTT. This chain joins TRBV10-3 and TRBJ2-3, with TRBD2 as a possible D gene (6 bases). Deletions cut 0 bases from V and 0 bases from J, with 10 bases between. CDR3 length: 16 residues. The germline V gene encodes CDR1 ENHRY and CDR2 SYGVKD.

This clonotype was observed a single time. The V call is TRBV2, the J call TRBJ2-1; D unresolved. The CDR3 has 12 residues. Trimming stripped 8 bases from V and 4 bases from J, with 9 bases between. Germline-derived CDR1 and CDR2 are SNHLY and FYNNEI. The CDR3 loop reads CASWASYNEQFF. CDR3 nucleotides: TGTGCCAGCTGGGCCAGTTACAATGAGCAGTTCTTC.

V and J are TRBV2 and TRBJ1-2; D is uncertain. The ends were cut back, 5 bases at V and 0 bases at J, with 13 bases in the middle. There are 15 residues in the CDR3. Germline CDR1 SNHLY, CDR2 FYNNEI. The CDR3 loop is CASSMGSPTNYGYTF. For the CDR3, the DNA is TGTGCCAGCAGTATGGGCAGCCCAACTAACTATGGCTACACCTTC. Together with reference TRBV2 and TRBJ1-2, the CDR3 gives the full variable domain: EPEVTQTPSHQVTQMGQEVILRCVPISNHLYFYWYRQILGQKVEFLVSFYNNEISEKSEIFDDQFSVERPDGSNFTLKIRSTKLEDSAMYFCASSMGSPTNYGYTFGSGTRLTVV.

This sequence joins TRBV30 and TRBJ1-2, with D possibly being TRBD1 (5 bases). CDR1 is GTSNPN, CDR2 SVGIG, per germline (reference sequence). The V and J ends lost 0 bases and 4 bases respectively, with 9 bases between them. The CDR3 contains 13 residues. CDR3 in DNA: TGTGCCTGGAGTGTTGGGGGGGGCTATGGCTACACCTTC. Encoded protein: CAWSVGGGYGYTF.

CDR3 sequence: CASSSGSGRPTVQYF. Written as DNA, the CDR3 is TGTGCCAGCAGTTCAGGGAGTGGCAGACCTACAGTGCAGTACTTC. The V gene is TRBV6-5, the J gene TRBJ2-7; D possibly uses TRBD1 or TRBD2 (5 bases each). Per the germline V gene, CDR1 is MNHEY and CDR2 is SVGAGI. V shed 4 bases and J shed 9 bases, with 22 bases lying between them. CDR3 length: 15 amino acids.

The rearrangement links TRBV6-5 to TRBJ2-1, with a tentative D call TRBD2 (6 bases). Trimming removed 0 bases at V and 2 bases at J, with 14 bases between. Germline CDR1 and CDR2: MNHEY and SVGAGI. The CDR3 totals 17 residues. CDR3 protein: CASSYSRDTLAYNEQFF. The CDR3 DNA follows: TGTGCCAGCAGTTACTCGCGGGATACCTTGGCCTACAATGAGCAGTTCTTC.

The chain combines TRBV19 with TRBJ1-5, with D perhaps TRBD1 (6 bases). Germline V lookup: CDR1 LNHDA, CDR2 SQIVND (reference sequence). Trimming took 8 bases from V and 10 from J, leaving 12 bases between them. CDR3 length equals 11 residues. In nucleotides, the CDR3 is TGTGCCAGTGGAGGAGGGACACCCCAGCATTTT. It translates to CASGGGTPQHF.

The V and J genes are TRBV6-6 and TRBJ1-6; unclear D gene. CDR3 length: 13 amino acids. Per germline, CDR1 MNHNY and CDR2 SVGAGI (reference sequence). V lost 10 bases to trimming and J lost 10 bases, with 17 bases between them. This CDR3 reads CATLLKNGSPLHF. DNA of the CDR3: TGTGCCACCCTGCTTAAAAACGGGTCACCCCTCCACTTT.